Below, 6 T cell receptor beta chains from the same sample are listed, as sequenced in a study of STAT5B mutations in CD4+ large granular lymphocyte leukemia. Sequenced by immunoSEQ multiplex PCR; TCRdb stores in-frame clones only, minus some. The sample carries 34,000 or so clones, around four fifths recorded once. Sequenced material: CD4+ T cells from blood buffy coats. These receptors originate from a human donor in good health.

The rearrangement joins TRBV7-9 to TRBJ1-4; D call uncertain. The V end was cut by 5 bases, the J end by 0 bases, with 7 bases between. This CDR3 has 14 amino acids. Germline V gene sequence: CDR1 SEHNR, CDR2 FQNEAQ (reference sequence). CDR3 protein: CASSPGATNEKLFF. DNA for the CDR3: TGTGCCAGCAGCCCCGGGGCAACTAATGAAAAACTGTTTTTT.

The sample holds one count of this clone. The chain joins TRBV6-5 to TRBJ2-5; 10 bases map to TRBD1. The length of the CDR3 is 15 residues. Germline V CDR1 and CDR2: MNHEY, SVGAGI. J was trimmed by 2 bases and V by 6 bases; bases with no gene match: 6. CDR3 in amino acids: CASRIDRGPQETQYF. The CDR3 nucleotides are TGTGCCAGCAGAATCGACAGGGGGCCACAAGAGACCCAGTACTTC.

This chain joins TRBV5-1 and TRBJ1-1, with D tentatively TRBD1 (5 bases). Germline CDR1 is SGHRS and CDR2 is YFSETQ. The V end was cut by 4 bases, the J end by 0 bases, with 10 bases between. The CDR3 contains 14 residues. The CDR3 region is CASSQGSLNTEAFF. CDR3 DNA sequence: TGCGCCAGCAGCCAGGGCAGCTTGAACACTGAAGCTTTCTTT.

This clone has only a few counts. The V gene is TRBV18, the J gene TRBJ2-7; no clear D. The germline V gene has CDR1 KGHSH and CDR2 LQKENI. The germline V and J ends were trimmed by 1 base and 0 bases, with 7 bases remaining between them. The CDR3 totals 14 residues. The DNA for the CDR3 is TGTGCCAGCTCACCACGGCGGAGCTCCTACGAGCAGTACTTC. This codes for CASSPRRSSYEQYF.

The chain links TRBV28 to TRBJ1-2; a possible D gene is TRBD1 (6 bases). There are 13 residues in the CDR3. Germline values: CDR1 MDHEN, CDR2 SYDVKM. V lost 3 bases to trimming and J lost 3 bases, with 8 bases between them. The CDR3 sequence: CASSFNRDYGYTF. For the CDR3, the DNA is TGTGCCAGCAGTTTCAACAGGGACTATGGCTACACCTTC.

The chain recombines TRBV13 with TRBJ2-7, with D unclear. Germline V gene sequence: CDR1 PRHDT, CDR2 FYEKMQ (reference sequence). V lost 2 bases and J lost 5, with 13 bases in between. The CDR3 totals 14 residues. This CDR3 reads CASSLSASVDEQYF. The CDR3 nucleotides read TGTGCCAGCAGCTTAAGTGCTTCCGTAGACGAGCAGTACTTC.